The following is a T cell receptor (beta chain) sequence with its context. This record belongs to a study of shared clonotypes between healthy human individuals. Clones were sequenced by immunoSEQ multiplex PCR, and TCRdb holds only the in-frame ones, with some missing. The profile covers millions of clones, with approximately 93% appearing a single time and about 0.37% taken by the ten largest. The CDR3 loop spans 15 amino acids. CDR1 MGHDK and CDR2 SYGVNS come from the germline V gene. V lost 6 bases and J lost 7; bases outside the gene matches: 11. The clonotype originates from a man aged 18 to 30 in good health. Some clones in this sample may be carry-over from other donors' samples. The sample was naive CD4+ T cells from PBMCs. Subset indicated: CD45RA+ positively selected. The chain combines TRBV25-1 with TRBJ1-2; 10 nucleotides line up with TRBD1. CDR3 DNA: TGTGCCAGCAGAATTGGGACAGGGGTCTCGGGTGGCTACACCTTC. It encodes CASRIGTGVSGGYTF.